The present T cell receptor (beta chain) was sequenced within a study of blood T cell repertoires in COVID-19. The repertoire was sequenced with immunoSEQ multiplex PCR; TCRdb's copy has only in-frame clones and lacks some. The sample includes some 150,000 clones, 80% to 85% of them seen just once. This CDR3 is built from 13 residues. Germline CDR1 reads SGDLS; CDR2 reads YYNGEE. The V gene end was trimmed by 2 bases and the J gene end by 2 bases; junction bases not matched to a gene: 1. The J gene is TRBJ2-7, the V gene TRBV9; 7 bases agree with TRBD1. This receptor was identified in a woman aged 55 to 70 with active or convalescent COVID-19. Sequencing used peripheral blood. CDR3 DNA sequence: TGTGCCAGCAGCGTCGGGACAGCCTACGAGCAGTACTTC. It is translated as CASSVGTAYEQYF.